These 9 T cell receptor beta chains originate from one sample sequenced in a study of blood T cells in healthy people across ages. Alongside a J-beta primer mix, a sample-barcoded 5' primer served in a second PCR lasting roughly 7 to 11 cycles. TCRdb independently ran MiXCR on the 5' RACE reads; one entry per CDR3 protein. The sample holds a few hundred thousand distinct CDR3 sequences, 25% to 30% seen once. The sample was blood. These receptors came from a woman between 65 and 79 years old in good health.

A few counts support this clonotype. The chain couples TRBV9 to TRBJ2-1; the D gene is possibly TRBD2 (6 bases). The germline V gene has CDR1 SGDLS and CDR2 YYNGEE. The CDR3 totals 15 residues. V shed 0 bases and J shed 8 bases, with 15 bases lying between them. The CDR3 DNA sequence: TGTGCCAGCAGCGTAGAGGGGACTGACGTGGATGAGCAGTTCTTC. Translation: CASSVEGTDVDEQFF.

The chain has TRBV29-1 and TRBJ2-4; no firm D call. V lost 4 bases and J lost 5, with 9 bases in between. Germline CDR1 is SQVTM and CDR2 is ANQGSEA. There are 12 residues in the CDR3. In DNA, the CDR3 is TGCAGCGTTGCCCTTAGAGAAAACATTCAGTACTTC. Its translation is CSVALRENIQYF.

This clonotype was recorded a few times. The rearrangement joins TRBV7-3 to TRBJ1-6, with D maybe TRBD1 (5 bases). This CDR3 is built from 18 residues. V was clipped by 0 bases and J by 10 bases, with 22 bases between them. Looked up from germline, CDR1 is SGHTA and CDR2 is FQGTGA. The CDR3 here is CASSLTAWSSGSNSPLHF. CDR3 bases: TGTGCCAGCAGCTTAACCGCCTGGTCGTCAGGGAGTAACTCACCCCTCCACTTT. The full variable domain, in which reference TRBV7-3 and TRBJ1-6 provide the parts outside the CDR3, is GAGVSQTPSNKVTEKGKYVELRCDPISGHTALYWYRQSLGQGPEFLIYFQGTGAADDSGLPNDRFFAVRPEGSVSTLKIQRTERGDSAVYLCASSLTAWSSGSNSPLHFGNGTRLTVT.

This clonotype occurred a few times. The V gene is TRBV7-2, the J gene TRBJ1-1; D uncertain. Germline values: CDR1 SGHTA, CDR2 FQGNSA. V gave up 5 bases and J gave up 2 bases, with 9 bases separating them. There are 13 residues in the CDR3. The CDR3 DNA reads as TGTGCCAGCAGCCAATGGGGAAACACTGAAGCTTTCTTT. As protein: CASSQWGNTEAFF.

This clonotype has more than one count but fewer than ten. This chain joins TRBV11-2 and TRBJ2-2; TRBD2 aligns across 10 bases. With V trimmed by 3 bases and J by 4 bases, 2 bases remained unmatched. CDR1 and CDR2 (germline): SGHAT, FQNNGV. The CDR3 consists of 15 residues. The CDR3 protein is CASSFKRGGTGELFF. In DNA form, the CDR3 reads TGTGCCAGCAGCTTTAAGCGGGGGGGCACCGGGGAGCTGTTTTTT.

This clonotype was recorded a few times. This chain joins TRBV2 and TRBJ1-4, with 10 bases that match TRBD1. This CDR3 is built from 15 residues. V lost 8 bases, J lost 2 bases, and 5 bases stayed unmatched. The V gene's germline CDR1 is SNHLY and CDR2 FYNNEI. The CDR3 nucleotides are TGTGCCAGCGAGACAGGGGGCTTGACTAATGAAAAACTGTTTTTT. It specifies CASETGGLTNEKLFF.

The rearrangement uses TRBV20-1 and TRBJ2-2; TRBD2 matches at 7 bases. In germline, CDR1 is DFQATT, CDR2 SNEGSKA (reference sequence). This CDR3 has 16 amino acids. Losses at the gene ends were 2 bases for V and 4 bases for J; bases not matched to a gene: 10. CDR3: CSARTRRGRGTGELFF. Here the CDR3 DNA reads TGCAGTGCTAGAACCCGCCGTGGGAGGGGCACCGGGGAGCTGTTTTTT.

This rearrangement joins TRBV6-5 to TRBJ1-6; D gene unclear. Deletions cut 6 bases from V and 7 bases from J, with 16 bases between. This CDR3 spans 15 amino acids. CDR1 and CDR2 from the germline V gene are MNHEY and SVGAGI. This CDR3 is CASRNDRVGNSPLHF. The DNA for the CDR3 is TGTGCCAGCAGAAACGACCGCGTCGGGAATTCACCCCTCCACTTT.

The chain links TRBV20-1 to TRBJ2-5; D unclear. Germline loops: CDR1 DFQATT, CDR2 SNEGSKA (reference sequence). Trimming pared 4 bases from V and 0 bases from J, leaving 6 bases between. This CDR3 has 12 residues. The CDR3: CSATSDQETQYF. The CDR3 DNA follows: TGCAGTGCTACATCCGACCAAGAGACCCAGTACTTC.